The clone carrying this TCR beta chain has only one observation. Its antigen remains unidentified. Profiling relied on immunoSEQ multiplex PCR, and the TCRdb table lists in-frame clones only, not all of them. The table has roughly 50,000 clones, roughly 93% seen once. The data were obtained in a study of cytomegalovirus exposure and HLA in healthy donors. Study-level points and caveats: Researchers counted around 180 TCR beta chains as cytomegalovirus-associated. The classifier was said to identify cytomegalovirus status with high specificity and sensitivity.

This TCR was recovered from a woman aged 18-29 years in good health and CMV-seropositive. Sequenced material: PBMCs.

The CDR3 DNA follows: TGTGCCGAGCTCCCCCAGCATTTT. It codes for CAELPQHF. The gene calls are TRBV7-7 and TRBJ1-5; D call uncertain. Germline CDR1 is SSHAT and CDR2 is FNYEAQ (reference sequence). This CDR3 contains 8 residues. With 11 bases removed from V and 10 bases from J, the gap between germline ends came to 6 bases.